The rows below give T cell receptor beta chains drawn from one sample of a study of T cells in Graves' hyperthyroidism and ophthalmopathy. From the multiplex PCR reads, TCRdb called clonotypes with MiXCR, one entry per CDR3 protein. This repertoire shows about 570,000 distinct CDR3 sequences, 13% to 15% found once; its top ten account for more than 11%. Sample: blood. All receptors come from a woman aged 40 to 50 with Graves' hyperthyroidism. Each CDR3 is given with its conserved first and last residue. The D gene is left open where the match is weak. The size of a clone is reported for some rows only, either as once, few or many, or as a class for expanded clones.

CDR3: CSATFAGLAATYEQYF; DNA: TGCAGCGCAACGTTTGCGGGACTAGCGGCGACCTACGAGCAGTACTTC; V: TRBV29-1; J: TRBJ2-7; size: many; D: TRBD2
CDR3: CASSPTETTKGAFF; DNA: TGTGCCAGCTCACCGACAGAGACAACAAAGGGAGCTTTCTTT; V: TRBV18; J: TRBJ1-1; size: many; D: NA
CDR3: CASRPGHMQETQYF; DNA: TGTGCCAGCAGACCCGGACATATGCAAGAGACCCAGTACTTC; V: TRBV7-8; J: TRBJ2-5; size: few; D: NA
CDR3: CASSLAGMSSYEQYF; DNA: TGTGCCAGCAGTTTGGCGGGAATGAGTTCCTACGAGCAGTACTTC; V: TRBV28; J: TRBJ2-7; size: many; D: NA
CDR3: CASSLGTGQGNQPQHF; DNA: TGTGCCAGCAGCTTAGGTACAGGCCAGGGCAATCAGCCCCAGCATTTT; V: TRBV7-2; J: TRBJ1-5; size: many; D: NA
CDR3: CSAMRGTTYEQYF; DNA: TGCAGTGCTATGAGGGGAACTACTTACGAGCAGTACTTC; V: TRBV20-1; J: TRBJ2-7; size: NA; D: NA
CDR3: CASSQDRNTYGYTF; DNA: TGTGCCAGCAGCCAAGATCGAAATACCTATGGCTACACCTTC; V: TRBV4-2; J: TRBJ1-2; size: few; D: NA
CDR3: CASSQDRVWTEAFF; DNA: TGTGCCAGCAGCCAGGACAGGGTTTGGACTGAAGCTTTCTTT; V: TRBV3-1; J: TRBJ1-1; size: many; D: TRBD1
CDR3: CSAPRGPSYTEAFF; DNA: TGCAGTGCCCCACGAGGACCCTCATACACTGAAGCTTTCTTT; V: TRBV20-1; J: TRBJ1-1; size: few; D: NA
CDR3: CASSQAFPGVTSYEQYF; DNA: TGTGCCAGCAGCCAAGCGTTCCCGGGGGTTACCTCCTACGAGCAGTACTTC; V: TRBV3-1; J: TRBJ2-7; size: NA; D: NA
CDR3: CASSLKGFNQPQHF; DNA: TGTGCCAGCAGTTTAAAGGGATTTAATCAGCCCCAGCATTTT; V: TRBV2; J: TRBJ1-5; size: NA; D: NA
CDR3: CASSLAPAGQNYEQYF; DNA: TGTGCCAGCAGCTTGGCCCCGGCGGGACAGAACTACGAGCAGTACTTC; V: TRBV5-8; J: TRBJ2-7; size: many; D: NA
CDR3: CASSQETPGELFF; DNA: TGCGCCAGCAGCCAAGAAACCCCCGGGGAGCTGTTTTTT; V: TRBV4-1; J: TRBJ2-2; size: few; D: NA
CDR3: CASSPPSELSGANVLTF; DNA: TGTGCCAGCTCACCACCTTCAGAACTCTCTGGGGCCAACGTCCTGACTTTC; V: TRBV18; J: TRBJ2-6; size: NA; D: NA